Shown below are 4 T cell receptor beta chains from a single sample sequenced in a study of T cell clonality in common variable immunodeficiency. The data were produced by immunoSEQ multiplex PCR, yet TCRdb's version contains in-frame clones alone and is incomplete. This sample comprises roughly 58,000 clones, none seen once only. The specimen sequenced was peripheral blood mononuclear cells. All receptors come from a person between 18 and 70 years old in good health.

This clone was detected many times. The DNA ends 3 residues before the CDR3 does, and the rest of the CDR3 is filled in from the germline J gene. Within the sample, other DNA sequences also encode this same CDR3. This rearrangement joins TRBV11-2 to TRBJ1-2; D may be TRBD1 (6 bases). Trimming removed 6 bases from V and 5 bases from J, with 19 bases in between. CDR1 and CDR2 from the germline V gene are SGHAT and FQNNGV. The CDR3 runs to 15 residues. CDR3 bases read: TGTGCCAGCAGGAACCCCGGGACACGAATTTATGGC. Encoded protein: CASRNPGTRIYG. The complete CDR3 reads CASRNPGTRIYGYTF.

In its sample, this clone was seen many times. Coverage ceases 3 residues before the CDR3 finishes, and the germline J gene fills in the end. This chain connects TRBV5-4 to TRBJ2-7; 7 positions agree with TRBD1. V gave up 4 bases and J gave up 3 bases; unmatched junction bases: 7. The CDR3 sequence is 14 residues long. Germline CDR1 and CDR2: SGHNT and YYREEE (reference sequence). Partial CDR3 DNA: TGTGCCAGCAGCAAAGACAGGGTGGTCTACGAG. It encodes CASSKDRVVYE. The full CDR3 is CASSKDRVVYEQYF.

This clone was seen repeatedly, ten times or more. The CDR3 here is CSARERGGTGTGELFF. The sequenced CDR3 bases are TGCAGTGCTAGAGAAAGGGGGGGCACGGGGACCGGGGAG. J is TRBJ2-2 and V is TRBV20-1; D perhaps matches TRBD2 (7 bases). The CDR3 extends 3 residues past the end of the read, so its final part is completed from the germline J gene. CDR3 length: 16 residues. Deletions cut 0 bases from V and 5 bases from J, with 16 bases between. Germline CDR1 and CDR2: DFQATT and SNEGSKA (reference sequence).

This clone was seen many times. Read coverage stops 3 residues before the CDR3 terminus; the germline J gene supplies the remainder. The rearrangement links TRBV7-2 to TRBJ2-5, with TRBD2 identical over 12 bases. The CDR3 covers 14 residues. The V and J ends lost 5 bases and 5 bases, in that order; junction bases with no gene match: 3. Germline lookup yields CDR1 SGHTA and CDR2 FQGNSA. CDR3 residues: CASSPGTSGETQYF. The DNA read from the CDR3 is TGTGCCAGCAGCCCCGGGACTAGCGGGGAGACC.